Each of the 14 T cell receptor beta chains below was sequenced from the same sample in a study of cytomegalovirus exposure and HLA in healthy donors. PCR amplification relied on 60 Vbeta primers (plus 13 Jbeta primers). Data came from immunoSEQ multiplex PCR; TCRdb stores just in-frame clones and leaves some out. The data contain approximately 170,000 clones, about 77% of them singletons. Sequenced input: PBMCs. The source is a man aged 25-40 years in good health and CMV-seropositive.

The chain recombines TRBV6-6 with TRBJ2-5; possibly TRBD2 for D (6 bases). Trimming took off 7 bases at V and 5 bases at J, with 17 bases between the two ends. CDR1 is MNHNY, CDR2 SVGAGI, per germline (reference sequence). The CDR3 contains 14 residues. The CDR3 loop is CASTPTRLGETQYF. The CDR3 coding sequence is TGTGCCAGCACCCCGACTAGGCTGGGGGAGACCCAGTACTTC.

The chain uses TRBV9 and TRBJ2-6, with D perhaps matching TRBD2 (6 bases). The length of the CDR3 is 17 residues. V was cut by 2 bases and J by 0 bases, with 12 bases left in between. CDR1 is SGDLS and CDR2 is YYNGEE in the germline V gene. CDR3 sequence reads: CASSVLGGSSGANVLTF. CDR3 nucleotides: TGTGCCAGCAGCGTCCTTGGGGGGAGCTCTGGGGCCAACGTCCTGACTTTC.

The rearrangement links TRBV4-3 to TRBJ2-5, with 8 bases identical to TRBD2. The CDR3 consists of 15 residues. Germline V lookup: CDR1 LGHNA, CDR2 YSLEER. Trimming cost V 0 bases and J 10 bases; bases outside gene matches: 10. CDR3 amino acids: CASSQDWAGGTFQYF. CDR3 nucleotide sequence: TGCGCCAGCAGCCAAGATTGGGCGGGAGGTACGTTCCAGTACTTC.

V usage is TRBV9 and J usage is TRBJ2-7; maybe TRBD2 (6 bases). From germline, CDR1 is SGDLS and CDR2 YYNGEE. Deletions cut 3 bases from V and 2 bases from J, with 18 bases between. The CDR3 runs 16 residues. CDR3 in DNA: TGTGCCAGCAGCGCCACGATGGCGGGAAGGCCCTACGAGCAGTACTTC. Translation: CASSATMAGRPYEQYF.

This chain connects TRBV5-1 to TRBJ2-3, with 13 bases matching TRBD2. With 0 bases clipped from V and 3 bases from J, the junction kept 10 bases outside the gene matches. CDR3 length: 19 residues. Germline V lookup: CDR1 SGHRS, CDR2 YFSETQ. CDR3 residues: CASSLVTSGGAPLTDTQYF. CDR3 coding DNA: TGCGCCAGCAGCTTGGTTACTAGCGGGGGGGCCCCCCTTACAGATACGCAGTATTTT.

Note on this clone: Other DNA sequences from this sample encode an identical CDR3 as well. This rearrangement joins TRBV28 to TRBJ1-2, with TRBD1 matching over 8 bases. CDR3 length: 15 amino acids. V lost 2 bases, J lost 2 bases, and 4 bases stayed unmatched. CDR1 MDHEN and CDR2 SYDVKM come from the germline V gene. DNA of the CDR3: TGTGCCAGCAGTTTACCCACAGGGGGAAACTATGGCTACACCTTC. This encodes CASSLPTGGNYGYTF.

V and J are TRBV25-1 and TRBJ2-5, with D unresolved. The J call is in doubt because the DNA end fits TRBJ2-7 better. CDR1 and CDR2 from the germline V gene are MGHDK and SYGVNS. The CDR3 sequence is 11 residues long. Here the CDR3 reads CASTLNYEQYF. CDR3 DNA sequence: TGTGCCAGCACTCTAAACTACGAGCAGTACTTC.

This clone has only one observation. This chain joins TRBV29-1 and TRBJ2-1; 11 nucleotides line up with TRBD2. Germline V gene lookup returns CDR1 SQVTM and CDR2 ANQGSEA. J lost 10 bases, V lost 4 bases, and 9 bases had no gene match. This CDR3 comprises 14 residues. Here the CDR3 reads CSVGLAGWGVEQFF. DNA for the CDR3: TGCAGCGTTGGACTAGCGGGATGGGGCGTGGAGCAGTTCTTC.

The rearrangement uses TRBV19 and TRBJ2-1, with 8 bases matching TRBD2. J lost 3 bases, V lost 3 bases, and 4 bases had no gene match. Germline V gene sequence: CDR1 LNHDA, CDR2 SQIVND (reference sequence). CDR3 length: 15 residues. This chain's CDR3 is CASSIPGTSYNEQFF. The CDR3, as DNA: TGTGCCAGTAGTATCCCCGGGACTAGCTACAATGAGCAGTTCTTC. Looking up the rest from reference TRBV19 and TRBJ2-1 gives the full variable domain: DGGITQSPKYLFRKEGQNVTLSCEQNLNHDAMYWYRQDPGQGLRLIYYSQIVNDFQKGDIAEGYSVSREKKESFPLTVTSAQKNPTAFYLCASSIPGTSYNEQFFGPGTRLTVL.

J is TRBJ2-7 and V is TRBV27, with 9 bases fitting TRBD2. CDR1 and CDR2 (germline): MNHEY, SMNVEV (reference sequence). This CDR3 spans 15 amino acids. V lost 8 bases and J lost 2; bases outside the gene matches: 10. In DNA, the CDR3 is TGTGCCAGCCGGGTGGCTAGCGGGGCCCCCTACGAGCAGTACTTC. Translated: CASRVASGAPYEQYF.

V usage is TRBV5-4 and J usage is TRBJ2-3; 10 bases line up with TRBD2. V lost 4 bases, J lost 6 bases, and 11 bases stayed unmatched. The CDR3 runs to 16 residues. In germline, CDR1 is SGHNT, CDR2 YYREEE (reference sequence). The CDR3 DNA sequence: TGTGCCAGCAGCGTTGCAGTAACTAGCGGGACGGATACGCAGTATTTT. Translating it yields CASSVAVTSGTDTQYF.

The chain recombines TRBV4-3 with TRBJ2-2; TRBD2 matches 8 bases. V lost 4 bases to trimming and J lost 1 base; unmatched junction nucleotides: 11. CDR3 length equals 18 residues. Looked up from germline, CDR1 is LGHNA and CDR2 is YSLEER. The CDR3 nucleotides are TGCGCCAGCAGCCCGGGCGGGGGGAATTGGGTGAACACCGGGGAGCTGTTTTTT. This codes for CASSPGGGNWVNTGELFF.

V gene TRBV5-8 combines with J gene TRBJ2-6; D perhaps matches TRBD1 (6 bases). Germline CDR1 is SGHTS and CDR2 is YDEGEE. CDR3 length: 16 residues. Trimming removed 0 bases at V and 2 bases at J, with 9 bases between. In DNA form, the CDR3 reads TGTGCCAGCAGCTTGGTTCCAGGGGCTGGGGCCAACGTCCTGACTTTC. As protein: CASSLVPGAGANVLTF. The full variable domain, in which reference TRBV5-8 and TRBJ2-6 provide the parts outside the CDR3, is EAGVTQSPTHLIKTRGQQATLRCSPISGHTSVYWYQQALGLGLQFLLWYDEGEERNRGNFPPRFSGRQFPNYSSELNVNALELEDSALYLCASSLVPGAGANVLTFGAGSRLTVL.

The V gene is TRBV15, the J gene TRBJ2-7, with D tentatively TRBD2 (6 bases). V lost 0 bases to trimming and J lost 3 bases, with 15 bases between them. The CDR3 is 16 amino acids. Germline V gene sequence: CDR1 LNHNV, CDR2 YYDKDF (reference sequence). The CDR3 loop is CATSRDQRGSRYEQYF. As DNA, the CDR3 is TGTGCCACCAGCAGAGATCAACGGGGGTCCCGCTACGAGCAGTACTTC.